The 6 T cell receptor beta chains below come from one sample, sequenced in a study of OX40 agonist ivuxolimab in advanced cancers. Sequencing used immunoSEQ multiplex PCR; TCRdb keeps in-frame clones, though not all of them. The sample holds over 60,000 clones, about 85% seen once. Sequenced here: CD4+ or CD8+ T cells sorted from blood, sampled in a trial of the OX40 agonist ivuxolimab. Receptors originate from an adult with an advanced solid tumor such as melanoma, head and neck, liver or kidney cancer.

The sample holds one count of this clone. V gene TRBV9 combines with J gene TRBJ2-1; D is undetermined. The V gene's germline CDR1 is SGDLS and CDR2 YYNGEE. There are 14 residues in the CDR3. Trimming shortened V by 1 base and J by 5 bases, and 10 bases separated the two germline ends. The CDR3 DNA is TGTGCCAGCAGCGTACGGCGGCGCGACAATGAGCAGTTCTTC. Amino acids: CASSVRRRDNEQFF.

The CDR3 spells CASSFPPQPGEGNTIYF. The CDR3 coding sequence is TGTGCCAGCAGCTTCCCCCCCCAACCGGGGGAAGGAAACACCATATATTTT. The V gene is TRBV5-6, the J gene TRBJ1-3; weak D call: TRBD1 (5 bases). Trimming left V 2 bases short and J 4 bases short, with 19 bases between. Germline V gene data show CDR1 as SGHDT and CDR2 as YYEEEE. The CDR3 is 17 amino acids.

The chain carries TRBV7-8 and TRBJ1-2, with D possibly matching TRBD1 (5 bases). CDR1 and CDR2 (germline): SGHVS, FQNEAQ. This CDR3 region has 14 residues. The V gene lost 1 base and the J gene lost 6 bases, with 12 bases spanning the gap. The CDR3 DNA follows: TGTGCCAGCAGCTTAGTCCAGGGAGACCATGGCTACACCTTC. This sequence encodes CASSLVQGDHGYTF.

Note on this clone: Other DNA sequences within the sample encode an identical CDR3. The chain joins TRBV5-1 to TRBJ1-1; no clear D gene. The CDR3 sequence is 14 residues long. Germline V gives CDR1 SGHRS, CDR2 YFSETQ. Deletions cut 0 bases from V and 1 base from J, with 7 bases between. The CDR3 region has the DNA TGCGCCAGCAGCTTGGATCCGGCGAACACTGAAGCTTTCTTT. It translates to CASSLDPANTEAFF.

The rearrangement links TRBV5-8 to TRBJ2-7; tentative D call: TRBD2 (5 bases). Germline V lookup: CDR1 SGHTS, CDR2 YDEGEE. The CDR3 has 13 amino acids. V lost 1 base to trimming and J lost 5 bases, with 10 bases between them. The CDR3 loop reads CASSLYVRDEQYF. In nucleotides, the CDR3 is TGTGCCAGCAGCTTGTACGTGCGGGACGAGCAGTACTTC.

This chain connects TRBV19 to TRBJ2-3, with D possibly being TRBD1 or TRBD2 (7 bases each). Germline CDR1 reads LNHDA; CDR2 reads SQIVND (reference sequence). The CDR3 length is 15 residues. Deletions cut 4 bases from V and 3 bases from J, with 14 bases between. This chain's CDR3 is CASSSQGGWTDTQYF. The CDR3 nucleotides are TGTGCCAGTAGTAGCCAGGGGGGGTGGACAGATACGCAGTATTTT.